This T cell receptor (beta chain) emerged from a study of blood T cell repertoires in COVID-19. Study background: The United States, Italy and Spain supplied acute and convalescent COVID-19 samples.

Germline CDR1 is KGHSH and CDR2 is LQKENI. The V end was cut by 4 bases, the J end by 2 bases, with 15 bases between. The CDR3 contains 15 residues. Original methodology: Using reference gene primer amplification, nucleated cell counts were estimated. TCRdb's copy holds only in-frame clones and misses some; the assay was immunoSEQ multiplex PCR. V and J calls and clone size come straight from that table; D and trimming were deduced from the DNA. The sample lists some 88,000 clones; 65% to 90% were seen once. This chain uses TRBV18 with TRBJ2-7, with D tentatively TRBD2 (5 bases). The sequence came from a man aged 60 to 75 with acute or convalescent COVID-19. Sample: peripheral blood. CDR3 amino acids: CASSLATDPTYEQYF. The DNA for the CDR3 is TGTGCCAGCTCACTAGCGACCGACCCTACCTACGAGCAGTACTTC.